The sequence of this TCR beta chain was determined in a study of cytomegalovirus exposure and HLA in healthy donors. Study context: As released early, the data held roughly 85 million unique TCRs from HLA-typed donors. Findings and caveats of the study: In a later analysis, TCR association rates varied by HLA locus: DRB1 most, HLA-C fewest. In a later analysis, TCR beta V- and J-gene trimming was associated with a missense DCLRE1C variant.

PCR primers comprised 60 Vbeta and 13 Jbeta primers. Sequenced by immunoSEQ multiplex PCR; TCRdb stores in-frame clones only, minus some. The sample carries around 160,000 clones, approximately 82% recorded once. Remarks on this clone: Its antigen is unknown.

Germline V CDR1 and CDR2: SGHTA, FQGNSA. The CDR3 spans 16 residues. Trimming left V 5 bases short and J 0 bases short, with 13 bases between. The rearrangement links TRBV7-2 to TRBJ2-2, with D possibly being TRBD2 (6 bases). This clonotype was sampled from a male donor in good health and CMV-seronegative. Sequencing input: PBMCs. CDR3: CASSQFSGTNTGELFF. The CDR3 coding sequence is TGTGCCAGCAGCCAATTTAGCGGTACGAACACCGGGGAGCTGTTTTTT.